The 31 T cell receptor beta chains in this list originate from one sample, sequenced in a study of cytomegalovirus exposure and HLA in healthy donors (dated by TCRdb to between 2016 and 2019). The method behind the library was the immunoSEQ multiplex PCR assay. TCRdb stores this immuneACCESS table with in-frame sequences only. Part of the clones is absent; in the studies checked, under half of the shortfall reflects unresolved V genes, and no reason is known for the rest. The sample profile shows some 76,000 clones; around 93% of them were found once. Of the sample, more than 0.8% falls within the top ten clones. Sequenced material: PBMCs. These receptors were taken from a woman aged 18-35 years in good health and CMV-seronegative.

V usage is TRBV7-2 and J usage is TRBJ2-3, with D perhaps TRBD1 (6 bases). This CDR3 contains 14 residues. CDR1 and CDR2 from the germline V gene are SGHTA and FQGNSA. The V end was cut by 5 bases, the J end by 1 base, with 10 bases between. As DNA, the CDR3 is TGTGCCAGCAGCGTGGGGGCCCGCACAGATACGCAGTATTTT. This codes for CASSVGARTDTQYF.

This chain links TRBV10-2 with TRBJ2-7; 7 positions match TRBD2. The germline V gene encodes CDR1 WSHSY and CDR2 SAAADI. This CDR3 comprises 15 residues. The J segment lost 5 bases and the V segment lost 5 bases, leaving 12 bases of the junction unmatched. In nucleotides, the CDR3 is TGCGCCAGCAGTTCGAGGGCGGGAGCTTTACACGAGCAGTACTTC. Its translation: CASSSRAGALHEQYF.

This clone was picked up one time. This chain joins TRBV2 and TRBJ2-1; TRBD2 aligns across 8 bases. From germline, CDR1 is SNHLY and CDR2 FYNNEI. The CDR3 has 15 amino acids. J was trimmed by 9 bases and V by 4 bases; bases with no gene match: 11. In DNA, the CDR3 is TGTGCCAGCAGTGCCCAGCGGGGGAATCAGGGTGAGCAGTTCTTC. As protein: CASSAQRGNQGEQFF.

CDR3 protein: CASSFLTTGEKTQYF. Here the CDR3 DNA reads TGTGCCAGCAGCTTTCTCACGACAGGGGAGAAGACCCAGTACTTC. The rearrangement links TRBV7-3 to TRBJ2-5; 8 bases agree with TRBD1. Germline V gives CDR1 SGHTA, CDR2 FQGTGA. The V and J ends lost 3 bases and 6 bases, in that order; junction bases with no gene match: 9. This CDR3 contains 15 residues.

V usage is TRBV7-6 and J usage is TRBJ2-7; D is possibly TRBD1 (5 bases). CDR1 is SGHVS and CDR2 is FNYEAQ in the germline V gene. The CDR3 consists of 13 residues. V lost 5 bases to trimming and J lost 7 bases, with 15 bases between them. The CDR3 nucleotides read TGTGCCAGCAGCGAGACCCAGGGCGAAGAGCAGTACTTC. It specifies CASSETQGEEQYF.

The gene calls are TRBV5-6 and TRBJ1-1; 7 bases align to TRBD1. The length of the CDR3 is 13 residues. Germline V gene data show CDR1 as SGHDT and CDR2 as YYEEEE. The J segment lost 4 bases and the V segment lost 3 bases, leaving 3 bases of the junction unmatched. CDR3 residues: CASSSYRGTEAFF. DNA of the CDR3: TGTGCCAGCAGCTCTTACAGGGGCACTGAAGCTTTCTTT.

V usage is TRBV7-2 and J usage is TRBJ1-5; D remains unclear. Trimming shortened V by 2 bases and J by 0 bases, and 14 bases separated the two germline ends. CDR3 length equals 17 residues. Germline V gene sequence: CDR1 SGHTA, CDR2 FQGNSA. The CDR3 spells CASSLRSRSVSNQPQHF. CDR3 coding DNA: TGTGCCAGCAGCTTACGCTCGAGATCCGTTAGCAATCAGCCCCAGCATTTT.

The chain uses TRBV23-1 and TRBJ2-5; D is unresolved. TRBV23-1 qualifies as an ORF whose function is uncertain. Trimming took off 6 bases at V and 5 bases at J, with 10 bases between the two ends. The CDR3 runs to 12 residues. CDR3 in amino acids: CASSPSEETQYF. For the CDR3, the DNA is TGCGCCAGCAGCCCCTCCGAGGAGACCCAGTACTTC.

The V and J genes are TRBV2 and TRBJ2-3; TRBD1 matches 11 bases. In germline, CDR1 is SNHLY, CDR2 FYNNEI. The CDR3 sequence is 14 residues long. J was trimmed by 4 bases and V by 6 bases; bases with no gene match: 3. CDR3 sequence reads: CASRPGQGADTQYF. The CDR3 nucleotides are TGTGCCAGCAGACCGGGACAGGGGGCAGATACGCAGTATTTT.

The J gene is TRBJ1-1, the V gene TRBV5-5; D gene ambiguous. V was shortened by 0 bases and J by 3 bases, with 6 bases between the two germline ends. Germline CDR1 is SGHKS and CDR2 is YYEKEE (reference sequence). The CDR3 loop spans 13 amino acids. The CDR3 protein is CASSLVQDTEAFF. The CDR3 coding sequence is TGTGCCAGCAGCTTGGTCCAGGACACTGAAGCTTTCTTT.

The CDR3 loop reads CAISESEQGEAFF. CDR3 nucleotide sequence: TGTGCCATCAGTGAGTCGGAACAGGGAGAAGCTTTCTTT. The chain uses TRBV10-3 and TRBJ1-1; D possibly corresponds to TRBD1 (6 bases). Trimming cost V 0 bases and J 8 bases, with 10 bases left between them. Germline V gives CDR1 ENHRY, CDR2 SYGVKD. The CDR3 length is 13 residues.

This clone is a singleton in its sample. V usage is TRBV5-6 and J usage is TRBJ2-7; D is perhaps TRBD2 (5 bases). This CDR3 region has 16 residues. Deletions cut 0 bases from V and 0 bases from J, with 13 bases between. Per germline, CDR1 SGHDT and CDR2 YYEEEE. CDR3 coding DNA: TGTGCCAGCAGCTTGGAAGGGAGAGGTCCCTCCTACGAGCAGTACTTC. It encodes CASSLEGRGPSYEQYF.

In DNA form, the CDR3 reads TGCGCCAGCAAGCTGGGGACAGGGCAAGAGACCCAGTACTTC. Translating gives CASKLGTGQETQYF. V gene TRBV5-1 combines with J gene TRBJ2-5, with 9 bases lining up with TRBD1. V lost 6 bases to trimming and J lost 2 bases; unmatched junction nucleotides: 5. The length of the CDR3 is 14 residues. From germline, CDR1 is SGHRS and CDR2 YFSETQ.

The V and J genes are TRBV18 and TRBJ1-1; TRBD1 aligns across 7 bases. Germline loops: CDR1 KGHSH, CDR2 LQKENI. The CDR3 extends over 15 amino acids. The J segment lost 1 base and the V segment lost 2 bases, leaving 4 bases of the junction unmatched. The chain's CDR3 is CASSPLGGENTEAFF. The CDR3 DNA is TGTGCCAGCTCACCATTAGGGGGCGAGAACACTGAAGCTTTCTTT.

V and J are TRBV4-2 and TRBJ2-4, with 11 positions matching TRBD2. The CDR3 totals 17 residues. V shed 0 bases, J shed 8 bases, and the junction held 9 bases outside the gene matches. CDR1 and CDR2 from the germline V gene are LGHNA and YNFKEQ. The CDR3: CASSQDASSGGRYIQYF. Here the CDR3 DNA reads TGTGCCAGCAGCCAAGATGCCTCTAGCGGGGGGAGATACATTCAGTACTTC.

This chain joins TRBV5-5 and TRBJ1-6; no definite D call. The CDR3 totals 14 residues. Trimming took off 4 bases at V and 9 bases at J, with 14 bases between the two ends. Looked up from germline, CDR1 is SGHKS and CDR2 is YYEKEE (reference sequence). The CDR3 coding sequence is TGTGCCAGCAGCCCTGGAATGGGCTTTTCACCCCTCCACTTT. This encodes CASSPGMGFSPLHF.

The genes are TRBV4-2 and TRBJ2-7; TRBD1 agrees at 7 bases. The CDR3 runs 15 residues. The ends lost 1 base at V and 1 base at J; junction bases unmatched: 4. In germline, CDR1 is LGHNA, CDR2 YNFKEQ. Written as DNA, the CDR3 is TGTGCCAGCAGCCAAGGCCTGGGACAGTCCTACGAGCAGTACTTC. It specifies CASSQGLGQSYEQYF.

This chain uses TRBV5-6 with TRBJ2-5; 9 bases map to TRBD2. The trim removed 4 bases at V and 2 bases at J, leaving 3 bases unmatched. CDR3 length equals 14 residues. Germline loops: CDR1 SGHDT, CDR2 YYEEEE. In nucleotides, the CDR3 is TGTGCCAGCAGCAAGAGCGGGGGGCAAGAGACCCAGTACTTC. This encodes CASSKSGGQETQYF.

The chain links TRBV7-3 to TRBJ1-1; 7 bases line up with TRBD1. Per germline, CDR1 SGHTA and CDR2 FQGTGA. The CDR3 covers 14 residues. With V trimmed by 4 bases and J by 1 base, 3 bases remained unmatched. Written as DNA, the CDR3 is TGTGCCAGCAGCTCTCAGGGGGGGAACACTGAAGCTTTCTTT. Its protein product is CASSSQGGNTEAFF.

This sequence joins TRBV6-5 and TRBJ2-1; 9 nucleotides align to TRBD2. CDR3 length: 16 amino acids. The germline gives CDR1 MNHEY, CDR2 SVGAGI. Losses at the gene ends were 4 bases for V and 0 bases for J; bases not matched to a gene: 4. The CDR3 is CASSSASGVSYNEQFF. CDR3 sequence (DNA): TGTGCCAGCAGTTCGGCTAGCGGGGTCTCCTACAATGAGCAGTTCTTC.

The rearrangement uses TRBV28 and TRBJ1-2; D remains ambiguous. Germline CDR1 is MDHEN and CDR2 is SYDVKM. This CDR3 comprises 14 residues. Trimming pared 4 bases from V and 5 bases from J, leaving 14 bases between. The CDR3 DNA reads TGTGCCAGCAGTTCACAACCGGGGAGATATGGCTACACCTTC. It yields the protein CASSSQPGRYGYTF.

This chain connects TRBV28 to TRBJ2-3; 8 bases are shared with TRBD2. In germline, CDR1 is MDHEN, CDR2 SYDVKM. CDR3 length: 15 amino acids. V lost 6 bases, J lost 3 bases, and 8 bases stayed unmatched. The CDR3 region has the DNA TGTGCCAGCAGCCGGAGCGGCGGGAGGACAGATACGCAGTATTTT. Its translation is CASSRSGGRTDTQYF.

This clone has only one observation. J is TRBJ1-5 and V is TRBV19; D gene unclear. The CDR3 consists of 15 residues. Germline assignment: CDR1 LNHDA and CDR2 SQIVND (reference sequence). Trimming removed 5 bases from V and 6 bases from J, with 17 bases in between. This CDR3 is CASSPHGSEGQPQHF. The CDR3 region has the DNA TGTGCCAGTAGTCCCCACGGAAGCGAGGGTCAGCCCCAGCATTTT. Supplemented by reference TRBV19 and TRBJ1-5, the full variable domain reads DGGITQSPKYLFRKEGQNVTLSCEQNLNHDAMYWYRQDPGQGLRLIYYSQIVNDFQKGDIAEGYSVSREKKESFPLTVTSAQKNPTAFYLCASSPHGSEGQPQHFGDGTRLSIL.

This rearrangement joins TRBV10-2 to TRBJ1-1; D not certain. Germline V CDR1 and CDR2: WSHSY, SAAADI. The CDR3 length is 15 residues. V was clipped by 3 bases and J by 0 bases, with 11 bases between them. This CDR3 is CASSDAGFMNTEAFF. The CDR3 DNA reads TGCGCCAGCAGTGATGCAGGCTTCATGAACACTGAAGCTTTCTTT.

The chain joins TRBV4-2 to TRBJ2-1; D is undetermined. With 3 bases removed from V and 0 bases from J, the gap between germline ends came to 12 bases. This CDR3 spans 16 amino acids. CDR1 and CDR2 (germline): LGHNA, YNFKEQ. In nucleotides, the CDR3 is TGTGCCAGCAGCCACCGAGTTACGAGCTCCTACAATGAGCAGTTCTTC. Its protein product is CASSHRVTSSYNEQFF.

Written as DNA, the CDR3 is TGTGCCAGTAGTACACGAGGGAGCACTGAAGCTTTCTTT. Amino acids: CASSTRGSTEAFF. V usage is TRBV19 and J usage is TRBJ1-1; no clear D. This CDR3 region has 13 residues. V dropped 4 bases and J dropped 4 bases, with 10 bases sitting between them. Germline assignment: CDR1 LNHDA and CDR2 SQIVND (reference sequence).

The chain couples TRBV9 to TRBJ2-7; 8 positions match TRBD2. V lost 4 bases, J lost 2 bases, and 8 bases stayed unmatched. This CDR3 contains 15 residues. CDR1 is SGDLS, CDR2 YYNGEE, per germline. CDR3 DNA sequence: TGTGCCAGCAGCTCCGGGACTAGGGGGACCTACGAGCAGTACTTC. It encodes CASSSGTRGTYEQYF. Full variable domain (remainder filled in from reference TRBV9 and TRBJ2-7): DSGVTQTPKHLITATGQRVTLRCSPRSGDLSVYWYQQSLDQGLQFLIQYYNGEERAKGNILERFSAQQFPDLHSELNLSSLELGDSALYFCASSSGTRGTYEQYFGPGTRLTVT.

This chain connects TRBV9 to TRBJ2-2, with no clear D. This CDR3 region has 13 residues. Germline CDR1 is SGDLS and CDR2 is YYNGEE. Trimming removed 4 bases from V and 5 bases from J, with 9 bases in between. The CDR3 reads CASSPGWTGELFF. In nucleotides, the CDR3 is TGTGCCAGCAGCCCCGGTTGGACCGGGGAGCTGTTTTTT.

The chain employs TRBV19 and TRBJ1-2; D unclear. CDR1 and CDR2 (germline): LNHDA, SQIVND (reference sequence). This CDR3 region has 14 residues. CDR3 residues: CAASDLLRNYGYTF. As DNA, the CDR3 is TGTGCGGCCTCGGACTTATTAAGGAACTATGGCTACACCTTC.

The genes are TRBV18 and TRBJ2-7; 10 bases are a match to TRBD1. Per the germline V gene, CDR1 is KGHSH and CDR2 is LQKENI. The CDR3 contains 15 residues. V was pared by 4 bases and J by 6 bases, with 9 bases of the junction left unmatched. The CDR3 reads CASSRDRGARGEQYF. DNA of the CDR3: TGTGCCAGCTCACGGGACAGGGGAGCTCGGGGCGAGCAGTACTTC. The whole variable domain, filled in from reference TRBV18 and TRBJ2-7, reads NAGVMQNPRHLVRRRGQEARLRCSPMKGHSHVYWYRQLPEEGLKFMVYLQKENIIDESGMPKERFSAEFPKEGPSILRIQQVVRGDSAAYFCASSRDRGARGEQYFGPGTRLTVT.

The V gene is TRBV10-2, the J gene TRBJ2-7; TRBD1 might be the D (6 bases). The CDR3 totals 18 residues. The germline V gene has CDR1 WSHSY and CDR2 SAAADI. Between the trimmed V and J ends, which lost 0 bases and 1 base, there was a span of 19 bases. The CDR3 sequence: CASSESTHLDSYSYEQYF. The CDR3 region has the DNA TGCGCCAGCAGTGAGTCGACCCATCTGGACAGCTATTCCTACGAGCAGTACTTC.